These T cell receptor beta chains were read from a single sample in a study of T cells in Graves' hyperthyroidism and ophthalmopathy. TCRdb redid the calling of the multiplex PCR reads with MiXCR, one entry per CDR3 protein. Among a few hundred thousand distinct CDR3 sequences, roughly 14% were seen once, and the ten largest hold around 20%. Input material: blood. The origin of the receptors is a woman between 25 and 40 years old with Graves' ophthalmopathy. The CDR3 runs from the conserved cysteine through the conserved F or W. The order of the fields is D gene, clone size, CDR3 length, V gene, J gene, CDR3 protein, CDR3 DNA. A D gene is named only where the DNA matches it firmly. Part of the rows lack a size; the others show once, few, many or a class for expanded clones.

d_gene: TRBD1
abundance: many
len: 15
v_gene: TRBV5-1
j_gene: TRBJ1-4
CDR3aa: CASSLVAGGFEKLFF
CDR3nt: TGCGCCAGCAGCTTGGTTGCAGGGGGCTTTGAAAAACTGTTTTTT

d_gene: NA
abundance: NA
len: 15
v_gene: TRBV13
j_gene: TRBJ2-1
CDR3aa: CASTFAGPSNNEQFF
CDR3nt: TGTGCCAGCACCTTCGCGGGACCTAGTAACAATGAGCAGTTCTTC

d_gene: NA
abundance: many
len: 14
v_gene: TRBV24-1
j_gene: TRBJ1-5
CDR3aa: CATSGGRSNQPQHF
CDR3nt: TGTGCCACCAGTGGGGGTAGGAGCAATCAGCCCCAGCATTTT

d_gene: TRBD1
abundance: NA
len: 14
v_gene: TRBV19
j_gene: TRBJ2-1
CDR3aa: CASSMDRRRNEQFF
CDR3nt: TGTGCCAGTAGTATGGACAGGAGGAGGAATGAGCAGTTCTTC

d_gene: NA
abundance: NA
len: 14
v_gene: TRBV27
j_gene: TRBJ2-5
CDR3aa: CASSFAGWPETQYF
CDR3nt: TGTGCCAGCAGTTTTGCGGGATGGCCAGAGACCCAGTACTTC

d_gene: NA
abundance: many
len: 12
v_gene: TRBV12-3/TRBV12-4
j_gene: TRBJ2-7
CDR3aa: CASTRDNYEQYF
CDR3nt: TGTGCCAGCACCCGGGACAATTACGAGCAGTACTTC

d_gene: TRBD2
abundance: many
len: 14
v_gene: TRBV11-2
j_gene: TRBJ2-5
CDR3aa: CASSARLAMETQYF
CDR3nt: TGTGCCAGCAGCGCGAGACTAGCGATGGAGACCCAGTACTTC

d_gene: NA
abundance: NA
len: 14
v_gene: TRBV20-1
j_gene: TRBJ1-5
CDR3aa: CSAPATGVNQPQHF
CDR3nt: TGCAGTGCCCCCGCCACGGGGGTCAATCAGCCCCAGCATTTT

d_gene: TRBD2
abundance: few
len: 18
v_gene: TRBV5-6
j_gene: TRBJ2-4
CDR3aa: CASSTGGSGEVSKNIQYF
CDR3nt: TGTGCCAGCAGCACGGGAGGCTCGGGGGAGGTATCCAAAAACATTCAGTACTTC

d_gene: NA
abundance: many
len: 18
v_gene: TRBV6-8
j_gene: TRBJ1-6
CDR3aa: CASSYRVGVGLDISPLHF
CDR3nt: TGTGCCAGCAGTTACAGAGTCGGAGTGGGCCTAGATATTTCACCCCTCCACTTT

d_gene: NA
abundance: many
len: 13
v_gene: TRBV20-1
j_gene: TRBJ1-4
CDR3aa: CSASTAMAEKLFF
CDR3nt: TGCAGTGCTAGCACGGCTATGGCTGAAAAACTGTTTTTT

d_gene: NA
abundance: many
len: 12
v_gene: TRBV15
j_gene: TRBJ1-4
CDR3aa: CATSKELTQLFF
CDR3nt: TGTGCCACCAGCAAAGAACTCACCCAACTGTTTTTT

d_gene: NA
abundance: many
len: 14
v_gene: TRBV11-3
j_gene: TRBJ1-1
CDR3aa: CASSLDGPNTEAFF
CDR3nt: TGTGCCAGCAGCCTCGACGGACCGAACACTGAAGCTTTCTTT

d_gene: NA
abundance: many
len: 17
v_gene: TRBV2
j_gene: TRBJ1-2
CDR3aa: CASTPRVRATANYGYTF
CDR3nt: TGTGCCAGCACCCCTAGGGTGAGGGCGACGGCTAACTATGGCTACACCTTC

d_gene: NA
abundance: many
len: 12
v_gene: TRBV28
j_gene: TRBJ1-4
CDR3aa: CASSPPVEKLFF
CDR3nt: TGTGCCAGCAGCCCCCCGGTAGAAAAACTGTTTTTT

d_gene: TRBD1
abundance: few
len: 15
v_gene: TRBV5-8
j_gene: TRBJ1-4
CDR3aa: CASSLVGQEFEKLFF
CDR3nt: TGTGCCAGCAGCTTGGTTGGACAGGAGTTTGAAAAACTGTTTTTT

d_gene: TRBD2
abundance: many
len: 17
v_gene: TRBV11-3
j_gene: TRBJ2-1
CDR3aa: CASSLGLSSGGASEQFF
CDR3nt: TGTGCCAGCAGCTTAGGGTTAAGTAGCGGGGGGGCCAGTGAGCAGTTCTTC

d_gene: NA
abundance: NA
len: 14
v_gene: TRBV6-1
j_gene: TRBJ1-2
CDR3aa: CASSPGSPNYGYTF
CDR3nt: TGTGCCAGCAGTCCAGGGTCTCCTAACTATGGCTACACCTTC

d_gene: TRBD1
abundance: few
len: 15
v_gene: TRBV5-5
j_gene: TRBJ2-1
CDR3aa: CASSLYGTGYNEQFF
CDR3nt: TGTGCCAGCAGCTTGTATGGGACAGGCTACAATGAGCAGTTCTTC

d_gene: NA
abundance: NA
len: 12
v_gene: TRBV4-1
j_gene: TRBJ2-1
CDR3aa: CASSQGTGTQFF
CDR3nt: TGCGCCAGCAGCCAAGGTACCGGCACCCAGTTCTTC

d_gene: NA
abundance: many
len: 13
v_gene: TRBV7-2
j_gene: TRBJ2-1
CDR3aa: CASSLELPNEQFF
CDR3nt: TGTGCCAGCAGCTTAGAGTTGCCCAATGAGCAGTTCTTC

d_gene: NA
abundance: many
len: 12
v_gene: TRBV12-3/TRBV12-4
j_gene: TRBJ1-2
CDR3aa: CASSDDNPGYTF
CDR3nt: TGTGCCAGCAGCGACGATAATCCCGGCTACACCTTC

d_gene: TRBD1
abundance: many
len: 14
v_gene: TRBV7-2
j_gene: TRBJ2-3
CDR3aa: CASSYRGITDTQYF
CDR3nt: TGTGCCAGCAGCTACAGGGGAATCACAGATACGCAGTATTTT

d_gene: NA
abundance: few
len: 10
v_gene: TRBV7-9
j_gene: TRBJ1-2
CDR3aa: CATNNYGYTF
CDR3nt: TGTGCCACCAATAACTATGGCTACACCTTC

d_gene: TRBD1
abundance: many
len: 12
v_gene: TRBV20-1
j_gene: TRBJ2-2
CDR3aa: CSARQGSGELFF
CDR3nt: TGCAGTGCACGACAGGGGTCCGGGGAGCTGTTTTTT